This T cell receptor beta chain was recorded in a study of post-analysis software for immune sequencing data. The authors incorporated unique molecular identifiers into the TCR beta cDNA libraries. Between about 1 and 11 million T cells gave rise to roughly 0.5 million cDNA molecules. MiXCR, run by TCRdb on the PCR reads, gives a single entry per CDR3 protein. The table records some 370,000 distinct CDR3 sequences, about a third of them present only once. Study outcomes and limitations: TRBV5-6, TRBV5-1 and TRBV20-1 belonged to a set of roughly five TRBV segments that were more frequent in patients than controls.

The V gene end was trimmed by 5 bases and the J gene end by 6 bases; junction bases not matched to a gene: 6. This CDR3 is 14 amino acids long. Germline-derived CDR1 and CDR2 are SGHTA and FQGTGA. About this clonotype: Its antigen remains unknown.

This chain joins TRBV7-3 and TRBJ2-1; TRBD2 matches 8 bases. The clonotype comes from a girl under 18 with multiple sclerosis. The material sequenced was blood. CDR3: CASSISGGGNEQFF. As DNA, the CDR3 is TGTGCCAGCAGCATAAGCGGGGGTGGCAATGAGCAGTTCTTC.